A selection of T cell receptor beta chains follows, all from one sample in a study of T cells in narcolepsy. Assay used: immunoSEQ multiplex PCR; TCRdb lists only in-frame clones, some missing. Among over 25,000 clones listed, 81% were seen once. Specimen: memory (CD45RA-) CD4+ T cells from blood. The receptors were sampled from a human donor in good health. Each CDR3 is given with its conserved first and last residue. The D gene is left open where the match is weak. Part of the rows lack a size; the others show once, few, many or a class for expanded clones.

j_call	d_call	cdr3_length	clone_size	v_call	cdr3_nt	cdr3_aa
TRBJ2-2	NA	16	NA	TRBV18	TGTGCCAGCTCACCACTACCCGGGGGTAACACCGGGGAGCTGTTTTTT	CASSPLPGGNTGELFF
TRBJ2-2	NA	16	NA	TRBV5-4	TGTGCCAGCAGCGGGGCCGGGACCCGGGGGACCGGGGAGCTGTTTTTT	CASSGAGTRGTGELFF
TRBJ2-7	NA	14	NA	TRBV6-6	TGTGCCAGCAGTCGACAGGGCCCCGGGGGCGAGCAGTACTTC	CASSRQGPGGEQYF
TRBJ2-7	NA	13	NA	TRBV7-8	TGTGCCAGCAGCCCCCGGGAAAGTGGCGAGCAGTACTTC	CASSPRESGEQYF
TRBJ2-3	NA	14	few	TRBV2	TGTGCCAGCAGGGACCTCTCTGTCACAGATACGCAGTATTTT	CASRDLSVTDTQYF
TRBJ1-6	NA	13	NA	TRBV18	TGTGCCAGCTCAAGCTCCTATAATTCACCCCTCCACTTT	CASSSSYNSPLHF
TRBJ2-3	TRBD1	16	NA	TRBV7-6	TGTGCCAGCAGCTTACTGCCGGGACAGGCCGGGGATACGCAGTATTTT	CASSLLPGQAGDTQYF
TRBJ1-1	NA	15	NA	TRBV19	TGTGCCAGTAGTATACAGGGATCCTCGGTCGCTGAAGCTTTCTTT	CASSIQGSSVAEAFF
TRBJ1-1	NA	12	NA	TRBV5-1	TGCGCCAGCAGCTTGGGGCACACTGAAGCTTTCTTT	CASSLGHTEAFF
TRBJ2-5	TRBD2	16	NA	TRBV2	TGTGCCAGCAGTTACGGACTAGCGGGGTCCCTGGAGACCCAGTACTTC	CASSYGLAGSLETQYF
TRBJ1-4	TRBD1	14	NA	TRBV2	TGTGCCAGCCATGGGACAGCAGAAAATGAAAAACTGTTTTTT	CASHGTAENEKLFF
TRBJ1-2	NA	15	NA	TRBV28	TGTGCCAGCAGCCCTCAGGCTAGGTTAAACTATGGCTACACCTTC	CASSPQARLNYGYTF
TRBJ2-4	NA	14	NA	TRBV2	TGTGCCAGCACCCCCTCATTAACAGGGTCCCTTAAGTACTTC	CASTPSLTGSLKYF
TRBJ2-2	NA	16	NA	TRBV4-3	TGCGCCAGCAGCCTGATAGGGGGGCAGATGGCCGGGGAGCTGTTTTTT	CASSLIGGQMAGELFF
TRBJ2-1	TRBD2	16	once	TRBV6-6	TGTGCCAGCAGAAGAAATAGCGGGGAGCCCGTAGGGGAGCAGTTCTTC	CASRRNSGEPVGEQFF
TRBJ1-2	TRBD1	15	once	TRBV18	TGTGCCAGCTCACCTCGGACAGGGGATCGAGATGGCTACACCTTC	CASSPRTGDRDGYTF
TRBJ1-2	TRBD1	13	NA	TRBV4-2	TGTGCCAGCAGCCAACTCAGGGGGAGCCGGGACACCTTC	CASSQLRGSRDTF
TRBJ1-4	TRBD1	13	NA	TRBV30	TGTGCCTGGAGTGAACAGGGGGGGGCAAAACTGTTTTTT	CAWSEQGGAKLFF
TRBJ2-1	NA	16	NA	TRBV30	TGTGCCTGGTCACCCCAGGGACTGAGCTCCTACAATGAGCAGTTCTTC	CAWSPQGLSSYNEQFF
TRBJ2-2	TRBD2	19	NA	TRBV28	TGTGCCAGTAATCAGGGACTTTTTAGCGGGAGGAGATACACCGGGGAGCTGTTTTTT	CASNQGLFSGRRYTGELFF
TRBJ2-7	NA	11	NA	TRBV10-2	TGCGCCAGCAGTGTAGGGCTCGAGCAGTACTTC	CASSVGLEQYF
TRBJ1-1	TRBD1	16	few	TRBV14	TGTGCCAGCAGCCAGCGGACAGGCCCGCGGGGGGCTGAAGCTTTCTTT	CASSQRTGPRGAEAFF
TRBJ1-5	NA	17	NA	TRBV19	TGTGCCAGTAGTATCGGCCAGGGGATTGGGGGCAATCAGCCCCAGCATTTT	CASSIGQGIGGNQPQHF
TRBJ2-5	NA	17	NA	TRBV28	TGTGCCAGCACCTCAGGAATACTTTCCTCCAACCGAGAGACCCAGTACTTC	CASTSGILSSNRETQYF
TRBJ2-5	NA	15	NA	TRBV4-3	TGCGCCAGCAGCCAACGGCATGGGCAGGGGGGGGAGCAGTACTTC	CASSQRHGQGGEQYF
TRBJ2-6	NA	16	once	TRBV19	TGTGCCAGTAGTATTTTGCAGGGCTCTGGGGCCAACGTCCTGACTTTC	CASSILQGSGANVLTF
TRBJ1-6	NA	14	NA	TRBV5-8	TGTGCCAGCAGCCCGGGACCCCGAAATTCACCCCTCCACTTT	CASSPGPRNSPLHF
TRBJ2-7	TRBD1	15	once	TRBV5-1	TGCGCCAGCAGCGGAGGACAGGCGGACTTATACGAGCAGTACTTC	CASSGGQADLYEQYF
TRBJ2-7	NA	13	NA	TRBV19	TGTGCCAGTAGTATGGGGAAGTACTACGAGCAGTACTTC	CASSMGKYYEQYF
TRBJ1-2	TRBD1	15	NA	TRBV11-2	TGTGCCAGCAGCCCCACGAACAGGGGAGTTGGTGGCTACACCTTC	CASSPTNRGVGGYTF
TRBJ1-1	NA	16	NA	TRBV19	TGTGCCAGTAGTATATCCCGGGGGAGGGCGAACACTGAAGCTTTCTTT	CASSISRGRANTEAFF
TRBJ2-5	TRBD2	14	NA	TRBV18	TGTGCCAGCTCCGAGACTAGCGGGAGTGAGACCCAGTACTTC	CASSETSGSETQYF
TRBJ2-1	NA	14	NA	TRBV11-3	TGTGCCAGCAGCTTAGTAGGCGGAAGCAATGAGCAGTTCTTC	CASSLVGGSNEQFF
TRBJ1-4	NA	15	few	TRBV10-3	TGTGCCAGTAAACTTTCCGGATCCGGAGAGGAAAAACTGTTTTTT	CASKLSGSGEEKLFF
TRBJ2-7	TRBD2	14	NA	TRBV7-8	TGTGCCAGCAGCTCCGGGACTAGCGTTGGCGAGCAGTACTTC	CASSSGTSVGEQYF
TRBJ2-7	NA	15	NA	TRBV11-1	TGTGCCAGCAGCTTAATAGGTGGGGTCCCCTACGAGCAGTACTTC	CASSLIGGVPYEQYF